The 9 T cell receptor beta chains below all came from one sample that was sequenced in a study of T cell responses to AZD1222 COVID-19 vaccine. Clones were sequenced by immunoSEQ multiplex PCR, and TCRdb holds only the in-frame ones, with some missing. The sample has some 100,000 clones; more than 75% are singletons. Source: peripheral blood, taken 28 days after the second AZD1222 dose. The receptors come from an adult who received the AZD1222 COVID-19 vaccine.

CDR3: CASSLGTGGPISNQPQHF. CDR3 coding DNA: TGTGCCAGCAGTTTGGGGACAGGGGGCCCCATTAGCAATCAGCCCCAGCATTTT. The rearrangement joins TRBV27 to TRBJ1-5; TRBD1 aligns across 12 bases. Germline CDR1 reads MNHEY; CDR2 reads SMNVEV (reference sequence). CDR3 length: 18 amino acids. The V and J ends lost 3 bases and 0 bases, in that order; junction bases with no gene match: 6.

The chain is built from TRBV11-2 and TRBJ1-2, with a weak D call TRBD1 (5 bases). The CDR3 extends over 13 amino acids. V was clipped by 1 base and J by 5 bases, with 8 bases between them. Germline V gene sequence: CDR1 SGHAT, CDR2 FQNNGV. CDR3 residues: CASSLGDRYGYTF. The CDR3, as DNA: TGTGCCAGCAGCTTAGGAGACAGATATGGCTACACCTTC.

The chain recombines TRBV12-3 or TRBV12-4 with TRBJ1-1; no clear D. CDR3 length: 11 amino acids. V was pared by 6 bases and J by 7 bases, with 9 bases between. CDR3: CASRRSSEAFF. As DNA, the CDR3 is TGTGCCAGCAGGCGATCCAGTGAAGCTTTCTTT.

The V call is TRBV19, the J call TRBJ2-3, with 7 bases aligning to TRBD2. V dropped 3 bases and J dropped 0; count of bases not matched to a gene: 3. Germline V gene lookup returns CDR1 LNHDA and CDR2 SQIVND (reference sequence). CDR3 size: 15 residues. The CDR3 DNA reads TGTGCCAGTAGTATTCGCGGGGGTAGCACAGATACGCAGTATTTT. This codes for CASSIRGGSTDTQYF.

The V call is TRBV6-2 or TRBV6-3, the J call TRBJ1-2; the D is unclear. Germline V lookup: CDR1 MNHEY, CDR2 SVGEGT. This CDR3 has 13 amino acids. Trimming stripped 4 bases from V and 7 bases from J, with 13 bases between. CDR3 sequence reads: CASSWTASSGYTF. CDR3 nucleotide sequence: TGTGCCAGCAGTTGGACCGCGAGTAGTGGCTACACCTTC.

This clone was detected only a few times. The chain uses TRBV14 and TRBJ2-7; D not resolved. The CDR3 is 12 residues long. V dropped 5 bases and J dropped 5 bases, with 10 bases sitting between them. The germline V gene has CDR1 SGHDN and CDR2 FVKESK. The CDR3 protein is CASSKIWDEQYF. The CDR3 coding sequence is TGTGCCAGCAGCAAGATTTGGGACGAGCAGTACTTC.

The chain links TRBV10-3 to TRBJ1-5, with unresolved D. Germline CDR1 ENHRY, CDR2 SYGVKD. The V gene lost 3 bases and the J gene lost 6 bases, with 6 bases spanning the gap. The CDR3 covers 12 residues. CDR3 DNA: TGTGCCATCAGTGACTGGGCTCAGCCCCAGCATTTT. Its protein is CAISDWAQPQHF.

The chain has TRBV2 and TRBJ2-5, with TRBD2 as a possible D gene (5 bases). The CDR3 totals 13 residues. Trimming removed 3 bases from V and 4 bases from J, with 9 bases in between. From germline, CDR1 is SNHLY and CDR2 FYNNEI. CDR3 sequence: CASSDSGRETQYF. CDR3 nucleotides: TGTGCCAGCAGTGATTCGGGAAGAGAGACCCAGTACTTC.

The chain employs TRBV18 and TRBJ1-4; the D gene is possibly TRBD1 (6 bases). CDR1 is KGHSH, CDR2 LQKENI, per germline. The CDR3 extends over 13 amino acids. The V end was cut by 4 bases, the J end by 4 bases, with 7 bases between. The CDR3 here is CASSRGRNEKLFF. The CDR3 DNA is TGTGCCAGCTCACGGGGGCGTAATGAAAAACTGTTTTTT. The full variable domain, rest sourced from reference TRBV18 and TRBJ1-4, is NAGVMQNPRHLVRRRGQEARLRCSPMKGHSHVYWYRQLPEEGLKFMVYLQKENIIDESGMPKERFSAEFPKEGPSILRIQQVVRGDSAAYFCASSRGRNEKLFFGSGTQLSVL.